A selection of T cell receptor beta chains follows, all from one sample in a study of Ad26.COV2.S vaccination and SARS-CoV-2 variants. The method was immunoSEQ multiplex PCR; TCRdb's version includes in-frame clones alone and lacks a portion of them. The table includes approximately 300,000 clones, 70% to 90% detected once. Sequenced here: peripheral blood, sampled in a trial of Ad26.COV2.S vaccine versus placebo. The receptors were sampled from a person between 18 and 60 years old who received the Ad26.COV2.S COVID-19 vaccine or a placebo. Each CDR3 is given with its conserved first and last residue. Fields, in order: J gene, V gene, D gene, clone size, CDR3 DNA, CDR3 protein. A D gene is named only where the DNA matches it firmly. A clone size is listed for some rows: how often the clone was seen (once, few, many), or a class if it is expanded.

>TRBJ2-1|TRBV5-1|TRBD1|-
TGCGCCAGCAGCAGCTTCCCGGGACAGGGGTTGAATGAGCAGTTCTTC
CASSSFPGQGLNEQFF
>TRBJ1-2|TRBV5-1|-|-
TGCGCCAGTCGTCGAGGGCGGGGGCAAATTCTGGACTATGGCTACACCTTC
CASRRGRGQILDYGYTF
>TRBJ2-7|TRBV4-2|TRBD2|-
TGTGCCAGCAGCCAAGAAGGGACTAGCGGGGAGCAGTACTTC
CASSQEGTSGEQYF
>TRBJ1-4|TRBV4-3|TRBD1|-
TGCGCCAGCAGCCAAGTGTTACAGGGGAATGAAAAACTGTTTTTT
CASSQVLQGNEKLFF
>TRBJ1-6|TRBV7-8|-|-
TGTGCCAGCAGGCAAAACAGGGATTCACCCCTCCACTTT
CASRQNRDSPLHF
>TRBJ1-1|TRBV11-2|-|once
TGTGCCAGCAGCTTAAGACAGCTAATGAACACTGAAGCTTTCTTT
CASSLRQLMNTEAFF
>TRBJ2-5|TRBV4-1|-|-
TGCGCCAGCAGCCAAAGCCTAGAGGTGACCCAGTACTTC
CASSQSLEVTQYF
>TRBJ1-1|TRBV6-1|TRBD1|-
TGTGCCAGCAGTGAACGACGAAGGGGGCTGGCCTTTATGAACACTGAAGCTTTCTTT
CASSERRRGLAFMNTEAFF
>TRBJ1-2|TRBV6-4|-|-
TGTGCCAGCAGTGATGCGGGGGGCTACACCTTC
CASSDAGGYTF
>TRBJ2-1|TRBV5-5|-|-
TGTGCCAGCCTCTCAGGCAGGCAATCCTACAATGAGCAGTTCTTC
CASLSGRQSYNEQFF
>TRBJ1-4|TRBV2|-|-
TGTGCCAGCAGTGAAAGGGGAGGGGATGAAAAACTGTTTTTT
CASSERGGDEKLFF
>TRBJ1-1|TRBV5-1|-|-
TGCGCCAGCAGCTTCCTGACAAATGGGGAGGCTGAAGCTTTCTTT
CASSFLTNGEAEAFF
>TRBJ2-3|TRBV18|TRBD2|-
TGTGCCAGCTCACCAGGATCGGGTAGCGGGGGGCACACAGATACGCAGTATTTT
CASSPGSGSGGHTDTQYF
>TRBJ1-1|TRBV3-1/TRBV3-2|TRBD1|-
TGTGCCAGCAGCCAGCCAGGGGGGAGCACTGAAGCTTTCTTT
CASSQPGGSTEAFF
>TRBJ1-3|TRBV7-2|-|-
TGTGCCAGCAGCCTATGGACAGATTTCTCTGGAAACACCATATATTTT
CASSLWTDFSGNTIYF
>TRBJ2-7|TRBV5-4|TRBD1|-
TGTGCCAGCAGCTCAAGGGACAGCAGCTCCTACGAGCAGTACTTC
CASSSRDSSSYEQYF
>TRBJ2-3|TRBV2|TRBD1|-
TGTGCCAGCAGTGTCTGGACAGGTCGAGTGGGGACAGATACGCAGTATTTT
CASSVWTGRVGTDTQYF
>TRBJ1-3|TRBV7-2|-|-
TGTGCCAGCTCCACCAGCTCTGGAAACACCATATATTTT
CASSTSSGNTIYF
>TRBJ1-3|TRBV30|-|-
TGTGCCTGGAGTGTCAGTCGGCCCGGAAACACCATATATTTT
CAWSVSRPGNTIYF
>TRBJ2-2|TRBV3-1/TRBV3-2|-|-
TGTGCCAGCAGCCCAGACACAGGGTGTCATAACACCGGGGAGCTGTTTTTT
CASSPDTGCHNTGELFF
>TRBJ2-1|TRBV5-1|-|-
TGCGCCAGCAGCTTTCAGGGGCCTCACTACAATGAGCAGTTCTTC
CASSFQGPHYNEQFF
>TRBJ2-7|TRBV6-5|-|-
TGTGCCAGCACCAGGGGCTACGAGCAGTACTTC
CASTRGYEQYF
>TRBJ1-2|TRBV10-3|-|-
TGTGCCATCCGATCGGACAACGGGGACTATGGCTACACCTTC
CAIRSDNGDYGYTF
>TRBJ2-5|TRBV7-9|TRBD1|-
TGTGCCAGCACCGTCGGGACAGGGCAAGAGACCCAGTACTTC
CASTVGTGQETQYF
>TRBJ1-2|TRBV27|-|-
TGTGCCAGCAGCTCACCCACGCCGGCTGGCTACACCTTC
CASSSPTPAGYTF
>TRBJ2-3|TRBV7-9|TRBD2|-
TGTGCCAGCAGCTCCACAAGACGGACTAGCGGGGGGGGTACAGATACGCAGTATTTT
CASSSTRRTSGGGTDTQYF
>TRBJ1-3|TRBV5-5|-|-
TGTGCCAGCAGCATCGGGACCCCCAACGGAAACACCATATATTTT
CASSIGTPNGNTIYF
>TRBJ2-1|TRBV30|TRBD1|-
TGTGCCTGGCGACAGGGGAGCTCCTACAATGAGCAGTTCTTC
CAWRQGSSYNEQFF
>TRBJ1-2|TRBV3-1/TRBV3-2|-|-
TGTGCCGGAGGGCAGCTTCGTTGGAGCTACACCTTC
CAGGQLRWSYTF
>TRBJ1-3|TRBV20-1|-|-
TGCAGTGCTAGTTTGGGCCTTATATCTGGAAACACCATATATTTT
CSASLGLISGNTIYF
>TRBJ1-4|TRBV5-1|TRBD1|-
TGCGCCAGCAGCCCAGGACAGGGGGTGAAAAAACTGTTTTTT
CASSPGQGVKKLFF
>TRBJ1-6|TRBV6-6|-|-
TGTGCCAGCAGTCCGGAGGAGATCTTTACAGGGCCTAATTCACCCCTCCACTTT
CASSPEEIFTGPNSPLHF
>TRBJ1-3|TRBV5-5|-|-
TGTGCCAGCAGCGAGAATCGGACAGAATTGCCTGGAAACACCATATATTTT
CASSENRTELPGNTIYF
>TRBJ1-6|TRBV3-1/TRBV3-2|TRBD1|-
TGTGCCAGCAGCCGTGGGACAGATTCACCCCTCCACTTT
CASSRGTDSPLHF
>TRBJ1-3|TRBV4-3|-|-
TGCGCCAGCAGCCAAGATCACCGAAGGGGCGCTTCCCACTCTGGAAACACCATATATTTT
CASSQDHRRGASHSGNTIYF
>TRBJ2-2|TRBV7-7|-|-
TGTGCCAGCAGCCATCGGCAGGGAATGAACACCGGGGAGCTGTTTTTT
CASSHRQGMNTGELFF
>TRBJ1-1|TRBV10-3|-|-
TGTGCCGTCCTCCGAGGGATGACTGAAGCTTTCTTT
CAVLRGMTEAFF
>TRBJ2-1|TRBV6-5|-|-
TGTGCCAGCAGTTACTCGATAGGGCAGGTTAATGAGCAGTTCTTC
CASSYSIGQVNEQFF
>TRBJ1-4|TRBV5-4|TRBD1|-
TGTGCCAGCAGCTTTCAGGGGGCCAAGGAAAAACTGTTTTTT
CASSFQGAKEKLFF
>TRBJ2-1|TRBV18|-|-
TGTGCCAGCTCACCAAGACAGTTGTACAATGAGCAGTTCTTC
CASSPRQLYNEQFF
>TRBJ2-7|TRBV27|TRBD1|-
TGTGCCAGCAGTTATGGGACAGGGGCTGGCTACGAGCAGTACTTC
CASSYGTGAGYEQYF
>TRBJ1-2|TRBV7-9|-|-
TGTGCCAGCAGCTGGAGACAGGCCGACTATGGCTACACCTTC
CASSWRQADYGYTF
>TRBJ1-2|TRBV5-4|TRBD1|once
TGTGCCAGCAGCTTACGGACAGGGGCGCTTAACTATGGCTACACCTTC
CASSLRTGALNYGYTF
>TRBJ1-3|TRBV19|TRBD1|few
TGTGCCAGTAGTACCGGGACAGGGGCTGGAAACACCATATATTTT
CASSTGTGAGNTIYF
>TRBJ1-2|TRBV10-3|-|-
TGTGCCATCAGTGCGATCGGAGGCTATGGCTACACCTTC
CAISAIGGYGYTF
>TRBJ2-7|TRBV6-2/TRBV6-3|-|many
TGTGCCAGCAGCTACTCAAGTCTGGGCGACTCCTACGAGCAGTACTTC
CASSYSSLGDSYEQYF
>TRBJ1-5|TRBV5-4|TRBD1|-
TGTGCCAGCAGCCAGGACAGGGCTAACCAGCCCCAGCATTTT
CASSQDRANQPQHF
>TRBJ2-3|TRBV18|TRBD2|-
TGTGCCAGCTCACCACCCGGGGCGGGGGGGCTAAATACGCAGTATTTT
CASSPPGAGGLNTQYF
>TRBJ1-2|TRBV7-6|TRBD1|-
TGTGCCAGCAGCTTAGCTCAGGGGGCAGGTGGCTACACCTTC
CASSLAQGAGGYTF
>TRBJ2-7|TRBV4-1|TRBD1|-
TGCGCCAGCAGCCAAGCAGGGACAGGGATTATGTACGAGCAGTACTTC
CASSQAGTGIMYEQYF
>TRBJ1-6|TRBV6-5|-|-
TGTGCCAGCAGGGATGAGGTGGAACCCCTCCACTTT
CASRDEVEPLHF
>TRBJ2-7|TRBV11-2|-|-
TGTGCCAGCAGCTTAAATAGATACTCCTACGAGCAGTACTTC
CASSLNRYSYEQYF
>TRBJ1-3|TRBV12-5|TRBD1|-
TGTGCTAGTGGTTTGGGACAGGGACCCTTACTCGCTGGAAACACCATATATTTT
CASGLGQGPLLAGNTIYF
>TRBJ1-2|TRBV29-1|-|once
TGCAGCGTCCGCGGCGCCTGGTTGTATGGCTACACCTTC
CSVRGAWLYGYTF
>TRBJ2-3|TRBV15|TRBD2|-
TGTGCCACCAGCAGAGGGGGCCCTAGCGGGGGTGCGGATACGCAGTATTTT
CATSRGGPSGGADTQYF
>TRBJ2-1|TRBV10-2|TRBD2|-
TGCGCCAGCAGTGAGCCGGGACTAGCGGGGGGCAATGAGCAGTTCTTC
CASSEPGLAGGNEQFF
>TRBJ1-1|TRBV29-1|TRBD1|-
TGCAGCGTCGCCACAGGGGTTAGAGGAGCTTTCTTT
CSVATGVRGAFF